This TCR beta chain emerged from a study of T cells in Graves' hyperthyroidism and ophthalmopathy. Points from the study as a whole: Expanded thyroid clonotypes (above 0.001) were mostly also found in blood.

It was RNA transcripts that yielded the amplified TCR beta CDR3 regions. The HTBI primer set was used in a first-round RT-PCR of the TCR CDR3. One entry per CDR3 protein, called by TCRdb with MiXCR from the multiplex PCR reads. The sample has about 290,000 distinct CDR3 sequences; about 18% are singletons. Per the germline V gene, CDR1 is MDHEN and CDR2 is SYDVKM. V shed 2 bases and J 5 bases; nucleotides not matched to a gene: 6. The CDR3 covers 14 residues. This clonotype appeared many times. The target antigen is unknown. The chain has TRBV28 and TRBJ2-7, with TRBD1 matching over 7 bases. Sequenced material: blood. This sequence originates from a woman aged 60 to 75 with Graves' ophthalmopathy. Written as DNA, the CDR3 is TGTGCCAGCAGTTTACAGGGGGTCCTTAACGAGCAGTACTTC. This codes for CASSLQGVLNEQYF.